The sequence of this T cell receptor beta chain was determined in a study of identifying expanded T cells in peripheral blood. Study-wide findings and caveats: Variance in clone template counts between approximately two-week samples significantly increased with total template count across all healthy donors. Approximately 1.1 clones differed between technical replicates, versus around 15 and 18 over time.

During the collection period, no donor immune events like infections were recorded. Using immunoSEQ multiplex PCR, the repertoire was profiled, and TCRdb retains in-frame clones only, with some absent. Of roughly 130,000 clones in the sample, approximately 86% were seen once. Regarding this clone: Its target is unknown.

The germline V gene encodes CDR1 MNHEY and CDR2 SMNVEV (reference sequence). This CDR3 contains 17 residues. V gave up 7 bases and J gave up 4 bases; unmatched junction bases: 14. Input material: blood. The sequence was obtained from a person between 18 and 70 years old in good health. This chain links TRBV27 with TRBJ2-1; 9 nucleotides align to TRBD2. This CDR3 reads CASTRNRGRVFYNEQFF. The CDR3 bases are TGTGCCAGCACCAGAAACCGCGGGAGGGTTTTTTACAATGAGCAGTTCTTC.